This TCR beta chain comes out of a study of shared clonotypes between healthy human individuals (dated by TCRdb to 2020 to 2022). For context, the study as a whole: Two women and three men aged 18 to 49 years were included in the cohort. For each donor, CD4 naive and CD4 memory were each run on three plates, CD8 naive on two plates, and CD8 memory on one plate. Blood TCR repertoires of roughly five healthy adults were deeply sequenced to estimate repertoire size and the extent of clonotype sharing between individuals. Libraries were prepared and TCR repertoires were sequenced by different laboratories using diverse techniques, in order to increase sequencing depth and limit assay-specific biases. Per donor, leukapheresis produced somewhere between about 0.94 and 9 billion PBMCs. Paper-wide results and their limitations: Sampling was limited to blood, and TCR repertoires in tissue likely differ from TCR repertoires in blood. Sharing across a few donors was observed for roughly 5.4% of naive CD4, 3.5% of naive CD8, about 2.3% of memory CD4, and around 0.44% of memory CD8 clonotypes. Even with the large sequencing depth, rarefaction of the sorted-subset datasets indicated that sequencing was incomplete. Larger estimated clonotype richness was generally found for naive subsets than for memory subsets. The small number of donors limited the genetic and exposure-history diversity represented. Based on pairwise subsampling, the degree of clonotype sharing among donors was expected to be affected by sequencing depth. Compared with non-shared clonotypes, clonotypes shared by all four sorted-subset donors had higher generation probabilities.

To note about this clone: Its target antigen remains unknown. Base qualities were left out, and no much larger clone turns up one base away.

The donors were healthy, HIV-negative adults who had no recently reported acute infections or vaccinations. Every donor was a Caucasian adult residing in Nashville, Tennessee, USA. CD4+ T cells were enriched by magnetic negative selection, after which naive cells were positively selected on CD45RA and the negative fraction was taken as the memory subset. Blood was obtained by leukapheresis, after which PBMCs were separated by Ficoll-Histopaque density gradient centrifugation and cryopreserved in liquid nitrogen vapor phase. Purity and quantity of every magnetically sorted T cell population were checked by analytical flow cytometry. Genomic DNA was isolated from each sorted fraction and quantified by UV absorbance on a Nanodrop 2000c. CDR1 is given as SGHNT and CDR2 as YENEEA, both from the germline V gene. The CDR3 covers 15 residues, taking in both the cysteine and the phenylalanine. The read is trimmed to its CDR3 DNA, 45 bases read in frame from base 1. V lost 5 bases and J lost 2 bases, and the count of bases not matched to a germline gene is 4.

Using the deep immunoSEQ assay, multiplex PCR amplified TCR CDR3 regions from genomic DNA. Genomic DNA extracted from each cell subset was distributed evenly over all wells of several immunoSEQ 96-well plates, and each plate served as one replicate. For sorted subsets, about 200 ng genomic DNA, equal to 30,000 or so T cell genomes, was loaded into each replicate PCR. Purified libraries were quantified with a Qubit 3.0 fluorometer, sized on a Bioanalyzer 2100, and re-quantified with the KAPA Library Quantification kit. Every immunoSEQ 96-well plate was sequenced on a separate single-read 150-cycle Illumina NextSeq 550 flow cell. The original methods were these. Because the immunoSEQ output included only junctional sequences and no quality scores, the filtering could not be the same as the filtering used for full-length reads. To assign V/J genes and CDR3, sequences were annotated against IMGT germline references using PyIR, a Python wrapper for IgBLAST v1.9. Any read was removed if the V/J assignment was weak (E-value above 1e-6), the CDR3 was missing, or the read contained stop codons, out-of-frame junctions, or ambiguous translated residues. V3J clonotypes were defined by identical inferred V gene, J gene, and CDR3 amino acid sequence. Percentage overlap between repertoires was computed as shared unique clonotypes divided by the size of the smaller repertoire. Repertoire richness was assessed with RTK rarefaction, the Chao1 estimator, and Recon v2.1 estimates of unobserved clonotypes. OLGA was used to compute generation probabilities for all TCRbeta clonotypes that the gDNA method yielded from four donors. In TCRdb, the immuneACCESS table is reduced to in-frame sequences with V and J assigned. These tables do not hold every clone; where another copy was compared, an unresolved V gene accounts for under half, and the others remain unexplained. The D gene and trimming were derived from the DNA, and the V and J assignments and clone size from that table. In this sample the table shows some 500,000 clones, 95% to 96% of which occur a single time. The leading ten clones occupy about 0.067% of the sample.

The sample taken for sequencing was naive CD4+ T cells sorted from blood. In light of the paper, this sample's cell subset or site label describes: CD45RA+ positively selected. The receptor was derived from a young woman in good health. Recombination joined TRBV11-3 with TRBJ2-2; 8 nucleotides in the junction match TRBD1. The DNA sequence is TGTGCCAGCAGCGTGACAGGGGATAACACCGGGGAGCTGTTTTTT. This sequence encodes CASSVTGDNTGELFF.